A selection of T cell receptor beta chains follows, all from one sample in a study of shared clonotypes between healthy human individuals. Libraries were prepared by immunoSEQ multiplex PCR; TCRdb keeps only in-frame clonotypes and omits some of them. The table has about 1.5 million clones, roughly 95% seen once; the top ten hold about 1%. Sequencing was done on a sample of naive CD4+ T cells sorted from blood. Receptors were obtained from a man aged 25-45 years in good health. Each CDR3 is given with its conserved first and last residue. Each record gives: J gene, V gene, CDR3 length, D gene, CDR3 protein. The D gene is left open where the match is weak.

J: TRBJ2-1
V: TRBV9
length: 15
D: .
CDR3: CASSVEGDSYNEQFF

J: TRBJ2-1
V: TRBV7-2
length: 14
D: TRBD1
CDR3: CASSLVQGASRQFF

J: TRBJ1-3
V: TRBV5-6
length: 16
D: .
CDR3: CASSLFIGDSGNTIYF

J: TRBJ1-2
V: TRBV21-1
length: 12
D: .
CDR3: CASVRVPYGYTF

J: TRBJ2-2
V: TRBV6-5
length: 15
D: TRBD2
CDR3: CASRPTSGRSGELFF

J: TRBJ2-1
V: TRBV20-1
length: 10
D: .
CDR3: CSASIQWRFF

J: TRBJ2-7
V: TRBV29-1
length: 14
D: .
CDR3: CSVAAGTPIHEQYF

J: TRBJ2-1
V: TRBV4-2
length: 17
D: .
CDR3: CASSQGPIGRSRDEQFF

J: TRBJ2-3
V: TRBV19
length: 14
D: .
CDR3: CASSIRVSTDTQYF

J: TRBJ2-7
V: TRBV5-1
length: 12
D: .
CDR3: CASSLQPYEQYF

J: TRBJ2-7
V: TRBV7-6
length: 14
D: .
CDR3: CASSFSETRDEQYF

J: TRBJ2-1
V: TRBV28
length: 15
D: .
CDR3: CASNRPPLMRNEQFF

J: TRBJ2-7
V: TRBV7-2
length: 15
D: .
CDR3: CASSLALGGPYEQYF

J: TRBJ1-1
V: TRBV2
length: 13
D: .
CDR3: CASSVGSSTEAFF

J: TRBJ2-2
V: TRBV4-3
length: 15
D: TRBD2
CDR3: CASSQMAGGPGELFF

J: TRBJ2-3
V: TRBV1
length: 18
D: .
CDR3: CTSSQESSGLDVTDTQYF

J: TRBJ1-1
V: TRBV29-1
length: 13
D: TRBD1
CDR3: CSALTGEVTEAFF

J: TRBJ1-2
V: TRBV9
length: 15
D: .
CDR3: CASSLLGLVDYGYTF

J: TRBJ1-5
V: TRBV2
length: 13
D: .
CDR3: CASIPGKGQPQHF

J: TRBJ2-5
V: TRBV28
length: 15
D: .
CDR3: CASIRGQDFGETQYF